Sequencing of this TCR beta chain was carried out in a study of T cells expressing NK-cell markers (dated by TCRdb to the early 2020s). For the study in its entirety: About eight donors provided sorted CD3+CD56+NKG2C+, CD3+CD56+NKG2C- and CD3+CD56-NKG2C+ T-cell subsets, whose TCR beta-chain repertoires were profiled. Among the eight sequenced donors, only one was HCMV-seronegative, while the other seven were HCMV-seropositive. Sequencing of the libraries produced 2 x 150 bp reads on Illumina HiSeq 2000/2500, MiSeq or NextSeq. The study sequenced eight donors, all healthy volunteers chosen at random: three men and five women. General study outcomes and caveats: Those dominant clonotypes were again the most abundant among CD3+CD56-NKG2C+ cells in a handful of donors, at about 25-60.1%. In six donors, the dominant CD3+CD56+NKG2C+ clonotypes ranked among the top 10 CD8+ clonotypes, making up about 1.0-7.0% of CD8+ T cells. It remained unclear whether the expanded NKG2C-expressing T cell clones were specific for HCMV antigens.

Remarks on this clonotype: Its recognized antigen is unknown.

Sequencing used an Illumina HiSeq 2000. TCR beta cDNA libraries were made by 5'RACE template switching that added a universal primer site and unique molecular identifiers. cDNA synthesis was primed from the TCR beta constant segment, followed by two successive PCR amplification steps. The study's processing was this. MIGEC handled demultiplexing of the reads and grouping by UMI, while MiTCR was used to assemble and quantify clonotypes. To exclude erroneous sequences, only TCR cDNA sequences supported by at least two reads were retained. The tcR package was used for downstream repertoire analysis, and clonotypes were matched between fractions using CDR3 nucleotide sequence together with V segment. VDJmatch was used to annotate antigen specificity against VDJdb, with one amino acid substitution allowed in CDR3. TCRdb reprocessed the reads and assigns one entry to each CDR3 protein sequence, leaving out DNA. TCRdb assigned the V and J calls; the authors' analysis was not used. This sample's table lists about 540,000 distinct CDR3 sequences. The leading ten clones occupy approximately 3.6% of the sample.

To determine HCMV serostatus, a commercial ELISA kit was used to detect HCMV-specific IgG in serum. Peripheral blood mononuclear cells were isolated from blood by Ficoll density gradient centrifugation. Looking up the germline V gene yields CDR1 KGHDR and CDR2 SFDVKD. Reading from cysteine to phenylalanine, the CDR3 counts 15 amino acids. DNA was not recorded. Sequencing was carried out using blood T cells: a sorted CD56 or NKG2C T cell subset, CD4+ or CD8+ T cells, or bulk PBMC T cells (not recorded which). This clonotype originated in a man between 18 and 29 years old in good health. Donor details come from another sample of the same person, matched by shared clones. The V gene is TRBV24-1 and the J gene is TRBJ2-1; TCRdb picks TRBD2, but there is no DNA to check that call. CDR3 protein: CATSDAGTSGRARFF.